A single TCR beta chain is shown here with its context. The target antigen is unknown. This sample also contains other DNA sequences that code for the same CDR3. Samples with a second dose at about 4 or about 12 weeks were pooled together. This CDR3 contains 14 residues. Trimming stripped 1 base from V and 1 base from J, with 7 bases between. Germline V gene lookup returns CDR1 SEHNR and CDR2 FQNEAQ (reference sequence). This entry comes from a study of T cell responses to AZD1222 COVID-19 vaccine. Produced via immunoSEQ multiplex PCR; TCRdb's table is partial and in-frame only. In the table there are under 150,000 clones, 92% of which are singletons. Findings and caveats of the study: Repertoires were obtained only post-peak T cell response. Two AZD1222 doses significantly raised spike-specific TCR breadth and depth over controls. Among AZD1222 vaccinees, only six were seropositive at baseline.

The source is an adult who received the AZD1222 COVID-19 vaccine. The input for sequencing was peripheral blood, taken 28 days after the second AZD1222 dose. The V and J genes are TRBV7-9 and TRBJ1-1, with D perhaps matching TRBD1 (5 bases). CDR3 amino acids: CASSLGQTNTEAFF. The CDR3 nucleotides are TGTGCCAGCAGCTTAGGACAGACGAACACTGAAGCTTTCTTT. Supplemented by reference TRBV7-9 and TRBJ1-1, the full variable domain reads DTGVSQNPRHKITKRGQNVTFRCDPISEHNRLYWYRQTLGQGPEFLTYFQNEAQLEKSRLLSDRFSAERPKGSFSTLEIQRTEQGDSAMYLCASSLGQTNTEAFFGQGTRLTVV.